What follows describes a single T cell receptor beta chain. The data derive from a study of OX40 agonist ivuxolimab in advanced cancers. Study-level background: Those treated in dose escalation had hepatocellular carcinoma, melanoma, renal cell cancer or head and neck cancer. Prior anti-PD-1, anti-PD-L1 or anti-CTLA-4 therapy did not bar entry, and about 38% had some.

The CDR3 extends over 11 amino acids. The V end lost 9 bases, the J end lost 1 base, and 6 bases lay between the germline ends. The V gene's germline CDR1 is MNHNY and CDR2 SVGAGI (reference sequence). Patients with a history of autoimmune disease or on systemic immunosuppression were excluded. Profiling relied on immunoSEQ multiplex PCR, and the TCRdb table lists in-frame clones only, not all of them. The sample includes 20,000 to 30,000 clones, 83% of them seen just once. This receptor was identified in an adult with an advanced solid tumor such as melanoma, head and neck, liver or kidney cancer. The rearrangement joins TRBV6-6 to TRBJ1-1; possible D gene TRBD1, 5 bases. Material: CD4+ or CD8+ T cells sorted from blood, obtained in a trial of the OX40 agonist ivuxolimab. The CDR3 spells CASRGNTEAFF. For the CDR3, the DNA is TGTGCCAGTAGGGGGAACACTGAAGCTTTCTTT.